The 14 T cell receptor beta chains in this list originate from one sample, sequenced in a study of blood T cell repertoires in COVID-19. The protocol was immunoSEQ multiplex PCR, while the TCRdb copy is restricted to in-frame clones and leaves out a portion. The profile shows approximately 240,000 clones, nearly 90% of them singletons. Sample: peripheral blood. Receptors originate from a woman between 18 and 29 years old who had recovered from COVID-19.

This clone was seen only a few times. This chain connects TRBV15 to TRBJ1-3; D remains ambiguous. V was clipped by 3 bases and J by 2 bases, with 8 bases between them. Germline V lookup: CDR1 LNHNV, CDR2 YYDKDF (reference sequence). The CDR3 is made up of 14 amino acids. The CDR3: CATSSAETGNTIYF. Here the CDR3 DNA reads TGTGCCACCAGCAGCGCGGAAACTGGAAACACCATATATTTT.

This chain connects TRBV7-9 to TRBJ2-1; 10 bases line up with TRBD2. The CDR3 has 15 amino acids. Germline V gene data show CDR1 as SEHNR and CDR2 as FQNEAQ (reference sequence). V lost 5 bases, J lost 5 bases, and 6 bases stayed unmatched. CDR3 nucleotides: TGTGCCAGCAGCCCTAGCGGGAGCCTCAACAATGAGCAGTTCTTC. It codes for CASSPSGSLNNEQFF.

CDR3: CASSTWTLQETQYF. As DNA, the CDR3 is TGTGCCAGCAGCACCTGGACTTTACAAGAGACCCAGTACTTC. This rearrangement joins TRBV7-4 to TRBJ2-5, with a tentative D call TRBD2 (5 bases). The length of the CDR3 is 14 residues. Germline values: CDR1 SGHVT, CDR2 SQSDAQ. V dropped 5 bases and J dropped 2 bases, with 12 bases sitting between them.

The chain couples TRBV19 to TRBJ1-1; D gene unclear. Germline V gives CDR1 LNHDA, CDR2 SQIVND (reference sequence). This CDR3 has 14 residues. Trimming left V 3 bases short and J 6 bases short, with 14 bases between. DNA for the CDR3: TGTGCCAGTAGTATCGGCCGGGAAAGGGCTGAAGCTTTCTTT. This codes for CASSIGRERAEAFF.

This chain links TRBV4-3 with TRBJ1-1; D unclear. This CDR3 spans 15 amino acids. Germline V gene lookup returns CDR1 LGHNA and CDR2 YSLEER. The V end lost 0 bases, the J end lost 6 bases, and 14 bases lay between the germline ends. Here the CDR3 reads CASSQDEASISEAFF. CDR3 nucleotides: TGCGCCAGCAGCCAAGACGAGGCTTCGATCTCTGAAGCTTTCTTT.

The gene calls are TRBV29-1 and TRBJ1-2, with 7 bases that match TRBD1. The junction had 9 bases not matched to a gene; V was cut back by 6 bases and J by 8 bases. This CDR3 region has 12 residues. From germline, CDR1 is SQVTM and CDR2 ANQGSEA. This CDR3 reads CSVVTGDGGYTF. CDR3 in DNA: TGCAGCGTGGTAACAGGGGATGGCGGCTACACCTTC. The whole variable domain, remainder taken from reference TRBV29-1 and TRBJ1-2, is SAVISQKPSRDICQRGTSLTIQCQVDSQVTMMFWYRQQPGQSLTLIATANQGSEATYESGFVIDKFPISRPNLTFSTLTVSNMSPEDSSIYLCSVVTGDGGYTFGSGTRLTVV.

The chain is built from TRBV6-6 and TRBJ2-5, with 9 bases identical to TRBD1. The ends lost 5 bases at V and 5 bases at J; junction bases unmatched: 6. Germline CDR1 reads MNHNY; CDR2 reads SVGAGI (reference sequence). The CDR3 contains 14 residues. Here the CDR3 reads CASSGTGSMETQYF. CDR3 bases: TGTGCCAGCAGTGGGACAGGGTCAATGGAGACCCAGTACTTC.

The rearrangement uses TRBV19 and TRBJ2-7; 9 positions match TRBD1. This CDR3 comprises 15 residues. From germline, CDR1 is LNHDA and CDR2 SQIVND (reference sequence). Germline trimming cut 2 bases from V and 6 bases from J; bases unmatched to any gene: 8. The CDR3 loop is CASSIQQGANSEQYF. The CDR3 nucleotides read TGTGCCAGTAGTATACAACAGGGGGCTAACTCCGAGCAGTACTTC.

This chain connects TRBV7-9 to TRBJ2-7, with a tentative D call TRBD2 (5 bases). This CDR3 has 14 residues. Germline V CDR1 and CDR2: SEHNR, FQNEAQ (reference sequence). Between the trimmed V and J ends, which lost 3 bases and 3 bases, there was a span of 12 bases. In DNA form, the CDR3 reads TGTGCCAGCAGCTTGGGAAGCGGAAGCTACGAGCAGTACTTC. This codes for CASSLGSGSYEQYF.

The J gene is TRBJ1-4, the V gene TRBV30, with a tentative D call TRBD1 (6 bases). The CDR3 runs 15 residues. The germline V and J ends were trimmed by 3 bases and 7 bases, with 18 bases remaining between them. Germline V gene data show CDR1 as GTSNPN and CDR2 as SVGIG (reference sequence). CDR3 in amino acids: CAWRGRGGSSEKLFF. CDR3 coding DNA: TGTGCCTGGAGAGGCCGAGGGGGATCAAGTGAAAAACTGTTTTTT.

The chain uses TRBV29-1 and TRBJ2-3; 7 positions agree with TRBD1. Losses at the gene ends were 3 bases for V and 1 base for J; bases not matched to a gene: 16. The CDR3 loop spans 18 amino acids. Germline V gene lookup returns CDR1 SQVTM and CDR2 ANQGSEA. Written as DNA, the CDR3 is TGCAGCGTTGATCTCCGGACCCCCGGGACAGCGGGCACAGATACGCAGTATTTT. Translated: CSVDLRTPGTAGTDTQYF.

This sequence joins TRBV29-1 and TRBJ1-2; 8 nucleotides align to TRBD1. The CDR3 contains 14 residues. Germline V gives CDR1 SQVTM, CDR2 ANQGSEA. V shed 4 bases, J shed 8 bases, and the junction held 12 bases outside the gene matches. The CDR3 DNA sequence: TGCAGCGTTGGAACCCCGGACAGGGTGGGAGGCTACACCTTC. Translated, it gives CSVGTPDRVGGYTF. Variable domain in full (rest from reference TRBV29-1 and TRBJ1-2): SAVISQKPSRDICQRGTSLTIQCQVDSQVTMMFWYRQQPGQSLTLIATANQGSEATYESGFVIDKFPISRPNLTFSTLTVSNMSPEDSSIYLCSVGTPDRVGGYTFGSGTRLTVV.

This chain joins TRBV24-1 and TRBJ1-1; no definite D call. The CDR3 consists of 15 residues. CDR1 KGHDR and CDR2 SFDVKD come from the germline V gene. The V and J ends lost 8 bases and 0 bases respectively, with 15 bases between them. The CDR3 is CATMTGGPLNTEAFF. CDR3 nucleotide sequence: TGTGCCACCATGACGGGAGGACCCTTGAACACTGAAGCTTTCTTT.

The chain employs TRBV9 and TRBJ2-3; perhaps TRBD2 as D (6 bases). CDR1 and CDR2 (germline): SGDLS, YYNGEE. This CDR3 is 16 amino acids long. V dropped 3 bases and J dropped 0 bases, with 14 bases sitting between them. The CDR3 reads CASSGGGGKSTDTQYF. CDR3 DNA sequence: TGTGCCAGCAGCGGCGGTGGCGGGAAGAGCACAGATACGCAGTATTTT.